The rows below give T cell receptor beta chains drawn from one sample of a study of OX40 agonist ivuxolimab in advanced cancers. Measured with immunoSEQ multiplex PCR; TCRdb has only the in-frame clones, and not every one. The table has about 62,000 clones, over 70% seen once. This material consisted of CD4+ or CD8+ T cells sorted from blood, taken in a trial of the OX40 agonist ivuxolimab. Source of these receptors: an adult with an advanced solid tumor such as melanoma, head and neck, liver or kidney cancer. Both conserved end residues are part of each CDR3. The D gene is left open where the match is weak. Clone size is stated in some rows and not others, as once, few, many or a class when expanded.

. TRBJ2-7 TRBV28 . TGTGCCAGCAGTTCTGGCCCCTACGAGCAGTACTTC CASSSGPYEQYF
. TRBJ2-1 TRBV19 . TGTGCCAGTAGTATAGTCCTAGCCAATGAGCAGTTCTTC CASSIVLANEQFF
. TRBJ1-2 TRBV28 once TGTGCCAGCAGTTTATCGGGGGGGGGAGCCAACTATGGCTACACCTTC CASSLSGGGANYGYTF
. TRBJ1-5 TRBV6-1 few TGTGCCAGCAGTGCAAATCAGCCCCAGCATTTT CASSANQPQHF
TRBD2 TRBJ2-3 TRBV7-2 . TGTGCCAGCAGCTTAGCGGAGCGGGAGTGGTACACAGATACGCAGTATTTT CASSLAEREWYTDTQYF
. TRBJ2-2 TRBV9 . TGTGCCAGCACCCTAGGGATGCTGCCTAAGGAGCTGTTTTTT CASTLGMLPKELFF
. TRBJ2-7 TRBV19 few TGTGCCAGTAGTACCCCCTACGAGCAGTACTTC CASSTPYEQYF
. TRBJ1-1 TRBV5-6 . TGTGCCAGCAGCTTAGGGGGGAACACTGAAGCTTTCTTT CASSLGGNTEAFF
TRBD1 TRBJ1-2 TRBV28 . TGTGCCAGCAAACTGGGGGACAGGGTGAACTATGGCTACACCTTC CASKLGDRVNYGYTF
. TRBJ1-5 TRBV4-1 few TGCGCCAGCAGCCAAGTCTTGGCAGGGGTTCAGCCCCAGCATTTT CASSQVLAGVQPQHF
. TRBJ2-2 TRBV27 . TGTGCCAGCAGTTTATCGTGGGAGCTCAGGGAGCTGTTTTTT CASSLSWELRELFF
. TRBJ1-1 TRBV5-1 once TGCGCCAGCAGCCCCTCGTCAGGGTGGGAGACTGAAGCTTTCTTT CASSPSSGWETEAFF
TRBD1 TRBJ1-1 TRBV4-1 medium-sized TGCGCCAGCAGCCAATGGACGGGACAGGGGGCTGAAGCTTTCTTT CASSQWTGQGAEAFF
. TRBJ2-3 TRBV10-1 . TGCGCCAGCAGTGAGTCGGGCGGGTACACCCCCAGAGCGCAGTATTTT CASSESGGYTPRAQYF
TRBD1 TRBJ2-2 TRBV11-2 . TGTGCCAGCAGCAACCCGGGACAGGGTATTCGGGAGCTGTTTTTT CASSNPGQGIRELFF
TRBD1 TRBJ1-5 TRBV5-5 . TGTGCCAGCAGCGACCTGGGACAGGGATATCAGCCCCAGCATTTT CASSDLGQGYQPQHF
. TRBJ2-7 TRBV6-5 . TGTGCCACGACTACGACGGGACCTTACGAGCAGTACTTC CATTTTGPYEQYF
TRBD1 TRBJ2-1 TRBV11-2 . TGTGCCAGCAGCTTGGGACAGGGTTTGTATGAGCAGTTCTTC CASSLGQGLYEQFF
TRBD1 TRBJ2-7 TRBV30 . TGTGCCTGGGATACAGGGGGCAGGTCCTACGAGCAGTACTTC CAWDTGGRSYEQYF
. TRBJ2-5 TRBV7-6 . TGTGCCAGCAGCCCACCAGGGCGAGGGACCCAGTACTTC CASSPPGRGTQYF
TRBD1 TRBJ1-1 TRBV28 . TGTGCCAGCAGTTTACGGAAGACAGGGAGGAACACTGAAGCTTTCTTT CASSLRKTGRNTEAFF
. TRBJ2-1 TRBV7-2 . TGTGCCAGCAGCCTAGCCGCGAACCCACTCAATGAGCAGTTCTTC CASSLAANPLNEQFF
. TRBJ1-1 TRBV6-6 . TGTGCCAGCTACACTGGGACATCGAACACTGAAGCTTTCTTT CASYTGTSNTEAFF
TRBD2 TRBJ2-3 TRBV30 . TGTGCCTGGAGTGACCCTAGCGGGAGACTCAATACGCAGTATTTT CAWSDPSGRLNTQYF
. TRBJ1-5 TRBV15 . TGTGCCACCAGTGCAGTCGGCCATAGCAATCAGCCCCAGCATTTT CATSAVGHSNQPQHF
TRBD2 TRBJ2-1 TRBV5-1 . TGCGCCAGCAGCTTGGGTTCTAGCGGGAATGAGCAGTTCTTC CASSLGSSGNEQFF
. TRBJ2-1 TRBV19 . TGTGCCAGCTGCCGTGGGACTCTCTACAATGAGCAGTTCTTC CASCRGTLYNEQFF
TRBD1 TRBJ2-2 TRBV6-6 . TGTGCCAGCAGGGGGACAGGGCTAAACACCGGGGAGCTGTTTTTT CASRGTGLNTGELFF
TRBD2 TRBJ2-1 TRBV7-9 . TGTGCCAGCAGCTTAGAACTAGCGGGAGGTGAGCAGTTCTTC CASSLELAGGEQFF
. TRBJ2-1 TRBV27 few TGTGCCAGCAGCCCGGCAGGGGCCAATGAGCAGTTCTTC CASSPAGANEQFF
. TRBJ1-1 TRBV5-1 . TGCGCCAGCAGCCTGACTGACAGCACTGAAGCTTTCTTT CASSLTDSTEAFF
TRBD2 TRBJ2-1 TRBV7-6 . TGTGCCAGCAGCTTTCCTATACTAGCGGAGAAAGTTAAAAGCTCCTACAATGAGCAGTTCTTC CASSFPILAEKVKSSYNEQFF
. TRBJ2-7 TRBV14 . TGTGCCAGCAGCCAAGTTTACGAGCAGTACTTC CASSQVYEQYF
. TRBJ1-2 TRBV6-1 few TGTGCCAGCAGTGAAGGTTCGGGACTTGCCTATGGCTACACCTTC CASSEGSGLAYGYTF
TRBD1 TRBJ2-3 TRBV18 . TGTGCCAGCTCACCACTGACAGGGGAGGATACGCAGTATTTT CASSPLTGEDTQYF
TRBD2 TRBJ2-3 TRBV7-6 . TGTGCCAGCAGCTTAGGGGCTAGCGGGAGCCGAGGAGATACGCAGTATTTT CASSLGASGSRGDTQYF